In its sample, the clone carrying this T cell receptor beta chain was seen many times. The entry originates in a study of T-cell reconstitution after alpha-beta-depleted transplantation in children. V lost 0 bases, J lost 5 bases, and 15 bases lay in between. The CDR3 is 16 residues long. CDR1 and CDR2 from the germline V gene are SGHRS and YFSETQ. The TCRbeta library was prepared with unique molecular identifiers. In TCRdb, the PCR reads were re-called with MiXCR into one record per CDR3 protein. The data contain some 240,000 distinct CDR3 sequences, approximately 9.8% of them singletons. The genes are TRBV5-1 and TRBJ1-5, with a weak D call TRBD1 (5 bases). The sequencing used PBMCs from the stem cell graft donor, collected from the stem cell graft. This TCR came from a human donor who donated a stem cell graft to a child with SCID. As DNA, the CDR3 is TGCGCCAGCAGCTTGGGTGGGCAGGGATCCCATCAGCCCCAGCATTTT. It codes for CASSLGGQGSHQPQHF.